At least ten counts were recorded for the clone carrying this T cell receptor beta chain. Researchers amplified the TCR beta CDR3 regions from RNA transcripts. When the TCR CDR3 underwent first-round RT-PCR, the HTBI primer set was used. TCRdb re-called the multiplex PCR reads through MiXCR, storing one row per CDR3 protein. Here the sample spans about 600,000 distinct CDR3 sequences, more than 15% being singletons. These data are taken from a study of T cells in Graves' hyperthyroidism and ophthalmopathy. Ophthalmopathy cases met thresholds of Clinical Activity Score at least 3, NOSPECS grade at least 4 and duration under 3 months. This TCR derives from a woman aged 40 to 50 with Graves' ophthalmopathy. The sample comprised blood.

The CDR3 loop reads CASSQSEGPGSEQYF. DNA of the CDR3: TGTGCCAGCTCACAAAGCGAAGGGCCGGGCTCCGAGCAGTACTTC. V gene TRBV18 combines with J gene TRBJ2-7; no clear D gene. The CDR3 has 15 residues. From germline, CDR1 is KGHSH and CDR2 LQKENI. Trimming took off 4 bases at V and 6 bases at J, with 19 bases between the two ends. The variable domain in full, with the rest retrieved from reference TRBV18 and TRBJ2-7, is NAGVMQNPRHLVRRRGQEARLRCSPMKGHSHVYWYRQLPEEGLKFMVYLQKENIIDESGMPKERFSAEFPKEGPSILRIQQVVRGDSAAYFCASSQSEGPGSEQYFGPGTRLTVT.